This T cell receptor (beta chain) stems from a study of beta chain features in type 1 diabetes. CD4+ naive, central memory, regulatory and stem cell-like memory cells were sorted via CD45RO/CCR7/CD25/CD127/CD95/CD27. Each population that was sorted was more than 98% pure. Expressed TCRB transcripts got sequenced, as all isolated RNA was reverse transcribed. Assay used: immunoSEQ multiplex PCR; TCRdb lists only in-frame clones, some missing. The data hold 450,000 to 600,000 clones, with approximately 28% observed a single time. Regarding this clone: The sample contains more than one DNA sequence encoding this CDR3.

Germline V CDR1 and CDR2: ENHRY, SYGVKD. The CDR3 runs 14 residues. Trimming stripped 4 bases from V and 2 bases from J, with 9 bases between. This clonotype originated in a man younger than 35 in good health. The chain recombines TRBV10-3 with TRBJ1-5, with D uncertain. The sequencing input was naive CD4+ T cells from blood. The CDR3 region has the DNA TGTGCCATCAGTGCAGGCGCGGGCAATCAGCCCCAGCATTTT. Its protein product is CAISAGAGNQPQHF.